The source of this T cell receptor beta chain is a study of shared clonotypes between healthy human individuals. Original processing notes: From ImmunoSEQ came sequences covering only the junction and carrying no quality scores, so filtering differed. TCRdb keeps only in-frame clones here, not all; method: immunoSEQ multiplex PCR. The DNA was the basis for D and trimming; V, J and clone size are from that table. The sample gives approximately 1,500,000 clones, about 98% of which show up once; about 0.4% is in the top ten. Partitioning of CD4+ cells yielded a CD45RA+ naive subset and a CD45RA-negative memory subset. As regards this clone: Its target is unknown. Other DNA sequences in the sample encode the same CDR3.

Study-level results: Naive subsets generally exceeded memory subsets in estimated richness.

The J segment lost 0 bases and the V segment lost 2 bases, leaving 3 bases of the junction unmatched. The germline V gene has CDR1 KGHSH and CDR2 LQKENI. This CDR3 comprises 15 residues. Material: naive CD4+ T cells sorted from blood. The sample's subset: CD45RA+ positively selected. The receptor was isolated from a man aged 30 to 39 in good health. The chain has TRBV18 and TRBJ2-7; 8 nucleotides line up with TRBD1. The chain's CDR3 is CASSPGGQGSYEQYF. The CDR3 nucleotides read TGTGCCAGCTCACCAGGAGGACAGGGCTCCTACGAGCAGTACTTC.